This is a list of T cell receptor beta chains from one sample in a study of OX40 agonist ivuxolimab in advanced cancers. Here immunoSEQ multiplex PCR was the method, and the copy in TCRdb shows in-frame clones only, minus some. The table lists fewer than 95,000 clones, under 95% of them singletons. The sequencing used CD4+ or CD8+ T cells sorted from blood, collected in a trial of the OX40 agonist ivuxolimab. All receptors derive from an adult with an advanced solid tumor such as melanoma, head and neck, liver or kidney cancer. The CDR3 runs from the conserved cysteine through the conserved F or W. The order of the fields is V gene, J gene, D gene, clone size, CDR3 DNA, CDR3 protein. D genes are given only for firm matches. Size values are once, few and many counts, or a class for expanded clones, and some rows have none.

TRBV4-3	TRBJ1-3	.	.	TGCGCCAGCAGCACTCAACTGAGCTCTGGAAACACCATATATTTT	CASSTQLSSGNTIYF
TRBV7-2	TRBJ2-5	TRBD2	.	TGTGCCAGCAGCAAGGCCCGCGTAGCGGGAGGGCGGGAGACCCAGTACTTC	CASSKARVAGGRETQYF
TRBV10-3	TRBJ1-4	TRBD1	.	TGTGCCATCAGTTCCCCGGGAACAGGGGATGAAAAACTGTTTTTT	CAISSPGTGDEKLFF
TRBV2	TRBJ2-7	TRBD1	.	TGTGCCAGCAGTTATCACAGGGGGCAGTCTTCCGAGCAGTACTTC	CASSYHRGQSSEQYF
TRBV7-2	TRBJ2-1	.	once	TGTGCCAGCAGCTTAGGCCTGAGCTCCTACAATGAGCAGTTCTTC	CASSLGLSSYNEQFF
TRBV5-4	TRBJ1-6	.	.	TGTGCCACCATGTCTACACGGGGGTCACCCCTCCACTTT	CATMSTRGSPLHF
TRBV7-3	TRBJ1-5	TRBD1	.	TGTGCCAGCAGCTTAACATCACAGGGGGATAGCAATCAGCCCCAGCATTTT	CASSLTSQGDSNQPQHF
TRBV30	TRBJ1-1	.	.	TGTGCCTGGAGTGTACCGGACATGAACACTGAAGCTTTCTTT	CAWSVPDMNTEAFF
TRBV5-4	TRBJ2-2	TRBD2	.	TGTGCCAGCAGCGGGGGACTAGCGGGAGTAACCGGGGAGCTGTTTTTT	CASSGGLAGVTGELFF
TRBV28	TRBJ2-4	.	.	TGTGCCAGCAGCACCGGGGGGCGAGGGGGAAGAATAGCCAAAAACATTCAGTACTTC	CASSTGGRGGRIAKNIQYF
TRBV9	TRBJ1-4	.	.	TGTGCCAGCAGCGTACGAGGGACGGCTAATGAAAAACTGTTTTTT	CASSVRGTANEKLFF
TRBV7-2	TRBJ1-2	.	.	TGTGCCAGCAGCTTAGCCTCCAGCGCTAACTATGGCTACACCTTC	CASSLASSANYGYTF
TRBV6-6	TRBJ1-1	.	.	TGTGCCAGCAGAAGGGACACTGAAGCTTTCTTT	CASRRDTEAFF
TRBV5-6	TRBJ2-5	.	.	TGTGCCAGCAGCTCGCCAGGAGAAGAGACCCAGTACTTC	CASSSPGEETQYF
TRBV4-1	TRBJ2-3	TRBD2	.	TGCGCCAGCAGCCGGGGACTAGCGGGTAGCACAGATACGCAGTATTTT	CASSRGLAGSTDTQYF
TRBV5-1	TRBJ1-2	.	.	TGCGCCAGCAGCTTAAATGGGGGCCTCTATGGCTACACCTTC	CASSLNGGLYGYTF
TRBV28	TRBJ1-1	.	once	TGTGCCAGCGGTTTCCAGGGTGCGGGCACTGAAGCTTTCTTT	CASGFQGAGTEAFF
TRBV19	TRBJ1-5	.	.	TGTGCCAGTAGTATATCGTCCTGGTCACCGCAGCCCCAGCATTTT	CASSISSWSPQPQHF
TRBV5-1	TRBJ1-1	TRBD1	.	TGCGCCAGCAGCTCGGGACAGCGGAACACTGAAGCTTTCTTT	CASSSGQRNTEAFF
TRBV7-9	TRBJ2-2	.	.	TGTGCCAGTTCGAAGCGGACTCCCGAGGCGGGGAGGAACACCGGGGAGCTGTTTTTT	CASSKRTPEAGRNTGELFF
TRBV11-3	TRBJ2-3	.	.	TGTGCCAGCAGCTTAGCCGGGGGAGGCACAGATACGCAGTATTTT	CASSLAGGGTDTQYF
TRBV19	TRBJ2-7	TRBD1	.	TGTGCCAGTACGGACAGGGGTGTGGGTGAGCAGTACTTC	CASTDRGVGEQYF
TRBV6-1	TRBJ2-2	TRBD2	.	TGTGCCAGCAGTGAACTTCAGGGAGGGTTCTGGGCCGGGGAGCTGTTTTTT	CASSELQGGFWAGELFF
TRBV7-9	TRBJ2-2	.	.	TGTGCCAGCAGCTTAGCGGGGTCGCACACCGGGGAGCTGTTTTTT	CASSLAGSHTGELFF
TRBV5-4	TRBJ2-7	TRBD2	.	TGTGCCAGCAGCTTGCGTGCGGGAGGATCTTACGAGCAGTACTTC	CASSLRAGGSYEQYF
TRBV18	TRBJ1-5	.	.	TGTGCCAGCTCCCCGGACAGAAATCAGCCCCAGCATTTT	CASSPDRNQPQHF
TRBV7-3	TRBJ2-7	.	.	TGTGCCAGCAGCTTAGAGGGTGGCCATCTCCGCACGTACTTC	CASSLEGGHLRTYF
TRBV6-1	TRBJ1-5	.	once	TGTGCCAGCAGTGTCAATTGGCAGGTTTCGGGCAATCAGCCCCAGCATTTT	CASSVNWQVSGNQPQHF
TRBV2	TRBJ2-7	TRBD1	.	TGTGCCAGCAGTGCGACAGGGGCCTACGAGCAGTACTTC	CASSATGAYEQYF